Reported below is one T cell receptor (beta chain). Tregs were sorted as CD4+CD25+CD127-/low cells. This CDR3 comprises 15 residues. Germline assignment: CDR1 SSHAT and CDR2 FNYEAQ (reference sequence). Unmatched junction bases numbered 8, after V lost 1 base and J lost 8 bases. Constant-region reverse primers amplified full-length variable regions, followed by semi-nested Nested Universal Primer A PCR. TCRdb used MiXCR to reprocess the 5' RACE reads, holding one entry per CDR3 protein. The data hold 50,000 to 70,000 distinct CDR3 sequences, with around 20% observed a single time. Sequences were obtained from tumor-infiltrating Tregs sorted from the breast tumor. The chain has TRBV7-7 and TRBJ2-1, with 7 bases identical to TRBD2. This clonotype was obtained from a female donor with breast cancer. DNA of the CDR3: TGTGCCAGCAGCTTAGGTCTGGGGGGGTTTGATGAGCAGTTCTTC. It encodes CASSLGLGGFDEQFF.